Each of the 3 T cell receptor beta chains below was sequenced from the same sample in a study of T cell clonotyping in hematopoietic cell transplantation. The assay was immunoSEQ multiplex PCR, and TCRdb's table has in-frame clones only and misses some. The sample lists 9,200 or so clones; 95% to 98% were seen once. The material sequenced was peripheral blood mononuclear cells, taken 100 days after allogeneic stem cell transplant. Receptor source: a male patient between 60 and 69 years old who had an allogeneic stem cell transplant from a related donor, so the T cells may come from the graft donor. Some clones in this sample may be carry-over from other donors' samples.

The genes are TRBV7-2 and TRBJ1-3; D call uncertain. The CDR3 loop spans 11 amino acids. Germline-derived CDR1 and CDR2 are SGHTA and FQGNSA. Trimming cost V 7 bases and J 4 bases, with 5 bases left between them. The CDR3 nucleotides are TGTGCCAGCATACGCGGAAACACCATATATTTT. It is translated as CASIRGNTIYF.

The chain carries TRBV6-6 and TRBJ1-5, with 9 positions matching TRBD1. Germline loops: CDR1 MNHNY, CDR2 SVGAGI (reference sequence). The CDR3 consists of 14 residues. Trimming removed 6 bases from V and 5 bases from J; junction bases left unmatched: 5. Here the CDR3 reads CASRGQGYDQPQHF. The CDR3 nucleotides read TGTGCCAGCAGGGGACAGGGATACGATCAGCCCCAGCATTTT.

V gene TRBV5-1 combines with J gene TRBJ2-7, with TRBD1 identical over 7 bases. The CDR3 has 15 residues. Germline assignment: CDR1 SGHRS and CDR2 YFSETQ. V lost 1 base to trimming and J lost 6 bases; unmatched junction nucleotides: 10. The CDR3 DNA reads TGCGCCAGCAGCTTGACGGCAGGGGGAAGGATCGAGCAGTACTTC. Translation gives CASSLTAGGRIEQYF.